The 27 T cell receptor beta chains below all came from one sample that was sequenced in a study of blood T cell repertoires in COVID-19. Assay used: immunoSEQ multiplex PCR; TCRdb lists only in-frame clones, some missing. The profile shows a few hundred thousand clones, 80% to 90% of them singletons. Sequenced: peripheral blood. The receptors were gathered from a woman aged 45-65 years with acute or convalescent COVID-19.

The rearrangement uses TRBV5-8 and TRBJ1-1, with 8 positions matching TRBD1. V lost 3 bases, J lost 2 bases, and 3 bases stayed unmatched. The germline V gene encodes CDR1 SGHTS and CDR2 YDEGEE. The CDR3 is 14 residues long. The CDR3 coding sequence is TGTGCCAGCAGCTGGGGACAGGCCAACACTGAAGCTTTCTTT. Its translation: CASSWGQANTEAFF.

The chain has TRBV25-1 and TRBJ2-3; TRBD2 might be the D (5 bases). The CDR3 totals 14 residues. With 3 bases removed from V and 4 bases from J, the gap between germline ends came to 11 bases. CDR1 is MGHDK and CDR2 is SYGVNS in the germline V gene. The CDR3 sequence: CASSERLAADTQYF. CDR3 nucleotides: TGTGCCAGCAGTGAGAGGCTAGCCGCAGATACGCAGTATTTT.

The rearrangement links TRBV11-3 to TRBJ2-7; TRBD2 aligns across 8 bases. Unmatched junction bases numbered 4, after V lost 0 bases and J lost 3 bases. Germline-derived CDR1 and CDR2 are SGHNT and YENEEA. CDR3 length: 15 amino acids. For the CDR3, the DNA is TGTGCCAGCAGCTTAGAGGGGGGACTAGTCTACGAGCAGTACTTC. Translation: CASSLEGGLVYEQYF.

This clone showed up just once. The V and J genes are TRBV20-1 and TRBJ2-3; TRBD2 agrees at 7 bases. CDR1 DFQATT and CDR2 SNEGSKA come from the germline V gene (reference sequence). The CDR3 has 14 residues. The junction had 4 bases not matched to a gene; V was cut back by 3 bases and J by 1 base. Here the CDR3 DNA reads TGCAGTGCTAGTGGGGGGGAGGGCACAGATACGCAGTATTTT. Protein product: CSASGGEGTDTQYF.

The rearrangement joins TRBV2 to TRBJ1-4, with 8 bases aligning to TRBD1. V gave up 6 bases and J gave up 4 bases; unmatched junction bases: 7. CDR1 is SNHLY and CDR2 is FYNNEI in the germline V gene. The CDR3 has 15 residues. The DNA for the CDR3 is TGTGCCAGCAGCACGGGACAGGAGATTAATGAAAAACTGTTTTTT. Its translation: CASSTGQEINEKLFF.

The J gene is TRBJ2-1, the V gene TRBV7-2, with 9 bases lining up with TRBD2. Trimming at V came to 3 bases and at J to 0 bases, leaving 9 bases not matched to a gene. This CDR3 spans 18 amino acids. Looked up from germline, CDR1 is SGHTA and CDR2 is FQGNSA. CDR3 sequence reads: CASSFLGGGASSYNEQFF. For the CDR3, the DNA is TGTGCCAGCAGCTTTCTGGGCGGGGGGGCCAGCTCCTACAATGAGCAGTTCTTC. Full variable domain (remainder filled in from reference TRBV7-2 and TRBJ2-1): GAGVSQSPSNKVTEKGKDVELRCDPISGHTALYWYRQSLGQGLEFLIYFQGNSAPDKSGLPSDRFSAERTGGSVSTLTIQRTQQEDSAVYLCASSFLGGGASSYNEQFFGPGTRLTVL.

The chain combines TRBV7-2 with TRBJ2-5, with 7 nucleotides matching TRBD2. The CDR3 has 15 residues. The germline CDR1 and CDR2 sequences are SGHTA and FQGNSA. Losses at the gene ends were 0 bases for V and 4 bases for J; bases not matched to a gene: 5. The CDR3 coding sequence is TGTGCCAGCAGCTTAGCGCAGGGAGGGATAGAGACCCAGTACTTC. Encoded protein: CASSLAQGGIETQYF.

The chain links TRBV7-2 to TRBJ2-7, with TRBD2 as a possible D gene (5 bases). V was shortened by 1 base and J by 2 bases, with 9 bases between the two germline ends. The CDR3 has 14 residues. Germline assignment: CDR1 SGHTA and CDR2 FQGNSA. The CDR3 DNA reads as TGTGCCAGCAGCTTAGATGGAGCGGCCTACGAGCAGTACTTC. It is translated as CASSLDGAAYEQYF.

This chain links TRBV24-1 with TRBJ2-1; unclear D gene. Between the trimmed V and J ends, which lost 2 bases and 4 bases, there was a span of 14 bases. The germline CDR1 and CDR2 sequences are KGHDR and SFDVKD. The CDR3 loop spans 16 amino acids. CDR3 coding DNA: TGTGCCACCAGTGATTCCACCCTCGCGTCATACAATGAGCAGTTCTTC. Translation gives CATSDSTLASYNEQFF.

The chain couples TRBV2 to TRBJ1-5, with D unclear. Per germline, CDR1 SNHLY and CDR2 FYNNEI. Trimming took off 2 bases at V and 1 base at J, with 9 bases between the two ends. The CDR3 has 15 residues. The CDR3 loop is CASSETGLSNQPQHF. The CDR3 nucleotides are TGTGCCAGCAGTGAAACCGGGTTGAGCAATCAGCCCCAGCATTTT.

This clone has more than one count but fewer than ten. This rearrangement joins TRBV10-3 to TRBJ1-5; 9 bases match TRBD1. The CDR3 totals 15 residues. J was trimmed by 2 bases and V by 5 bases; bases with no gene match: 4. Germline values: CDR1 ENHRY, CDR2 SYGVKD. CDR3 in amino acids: CAISRTGEGNQPQHF. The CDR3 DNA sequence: TGTGCCATCAGTAGGACAGGGGAAGGCAATCAGCCCCAGCATTTT.

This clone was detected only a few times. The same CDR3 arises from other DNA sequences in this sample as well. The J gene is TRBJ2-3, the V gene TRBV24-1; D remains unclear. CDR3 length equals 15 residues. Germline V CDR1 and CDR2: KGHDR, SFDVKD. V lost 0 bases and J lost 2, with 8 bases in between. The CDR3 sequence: CATSDLSDNTDTQYF. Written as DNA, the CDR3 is TGTGCCACCAGTGATTTGTCCGACAACACAGATACGCAGTATTTT.

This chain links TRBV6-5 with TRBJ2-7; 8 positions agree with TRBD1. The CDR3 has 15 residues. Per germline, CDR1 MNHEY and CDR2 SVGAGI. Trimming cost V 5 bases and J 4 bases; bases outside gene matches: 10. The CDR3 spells CASSLGQGHLYEQYF. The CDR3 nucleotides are TGTGCCAGCAGTCTAGGACAGGGCCACTTGTACGAGCAGTACTTC.

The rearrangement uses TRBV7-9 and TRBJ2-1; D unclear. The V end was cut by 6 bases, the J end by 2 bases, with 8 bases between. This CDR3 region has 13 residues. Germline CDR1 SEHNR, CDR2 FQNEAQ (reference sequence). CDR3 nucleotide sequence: TGTGCCAGCAGTATACTTACCTACAATGAGCAGTTCTTC. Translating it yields CASSILTYNEQFF.

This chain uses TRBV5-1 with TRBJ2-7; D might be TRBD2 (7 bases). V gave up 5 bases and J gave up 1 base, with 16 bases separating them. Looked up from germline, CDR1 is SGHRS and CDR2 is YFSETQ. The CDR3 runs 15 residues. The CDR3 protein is CASSFLGGRSYEQYF. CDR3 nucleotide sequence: TGCGCCAGCAGTTTCCTCGGGGGGCGATCCTACGAGCAGTACTTC.

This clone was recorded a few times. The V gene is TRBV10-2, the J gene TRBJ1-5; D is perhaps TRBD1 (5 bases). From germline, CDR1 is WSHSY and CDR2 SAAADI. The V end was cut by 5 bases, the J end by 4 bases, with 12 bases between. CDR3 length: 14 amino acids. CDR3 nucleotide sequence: TGCGCCAGCAGTTCATCAGGGAGGAATCAGCCCCAGCATTTT. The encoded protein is CASSSSGRNQPQHF.

CDR3: CASSLGSAANEKLFF. In nucleotides, the CDR3 is TGTGCCAGCAGCTTAGGTAGCGCCGCTAATGAAAAACTGTTTTTT. This rearrangement joins TRBV11-3 to TRBJ1-4; no clear D. Trimming pared 1 base from V and 3 bases from J, leaving 9 bases between. The CDR3 extends over 15 amino acids. Germline CDR1 SGHNT, CDR2 YENEEA.

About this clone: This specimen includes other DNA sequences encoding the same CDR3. The CDR3 protein is CASSLGQGTGELFF. The CDR3 DNA follows: TGTGCCAGCAGCTTAGGGCAGGGGACCGGGGAGCTGTTTTTT. This sequence joins TRBV7-2 and TRBJ2-2; TRBD1 might be the D (6 bases). This CDR3 is 14 amino acids long. V dropped 1 base and J dropped 5 bases, with 8 bases sitting between them. Germline V gene data show CDR1 as SGHTA and CDR2 as FQGNSA.

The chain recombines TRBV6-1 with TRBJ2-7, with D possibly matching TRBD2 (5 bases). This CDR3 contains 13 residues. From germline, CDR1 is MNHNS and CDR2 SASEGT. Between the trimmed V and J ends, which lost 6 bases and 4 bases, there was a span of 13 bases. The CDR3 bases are TGTGCCAGCAGCCGAGGACTGGGATACGAGCAGTACTTC. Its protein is CASSRGLGYEQYF.

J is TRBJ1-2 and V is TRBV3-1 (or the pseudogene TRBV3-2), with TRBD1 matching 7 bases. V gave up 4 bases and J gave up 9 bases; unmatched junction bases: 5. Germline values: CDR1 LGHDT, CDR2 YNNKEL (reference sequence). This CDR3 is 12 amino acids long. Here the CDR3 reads CASSPGTVSYTF. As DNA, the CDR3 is TGTGCCAGCAGCCCCGGGACAGTAAGCTACACCTTC.

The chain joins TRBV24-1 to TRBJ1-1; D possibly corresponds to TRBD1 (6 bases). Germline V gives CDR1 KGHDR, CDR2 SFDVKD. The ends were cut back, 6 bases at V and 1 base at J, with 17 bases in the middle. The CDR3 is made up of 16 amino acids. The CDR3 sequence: CATSRTGGPGNTEAFF. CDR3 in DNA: TGTGCCACCAGTCGAACGGGGGGCCCGGGGAACACTGAAGCTTTCTTT.

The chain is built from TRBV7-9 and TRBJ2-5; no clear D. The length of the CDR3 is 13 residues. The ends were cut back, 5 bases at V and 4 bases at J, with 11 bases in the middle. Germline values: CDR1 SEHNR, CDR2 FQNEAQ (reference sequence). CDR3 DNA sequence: TGTGCCAGCAGCCCCTCCCGCGCAGAGACCCAGTACTTC. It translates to CASSPSRAETQYF.

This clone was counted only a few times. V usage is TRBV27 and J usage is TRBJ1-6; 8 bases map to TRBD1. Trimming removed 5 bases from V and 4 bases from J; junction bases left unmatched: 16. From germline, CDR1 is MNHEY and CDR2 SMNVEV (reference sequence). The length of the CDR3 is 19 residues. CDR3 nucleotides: TGTGCCAGCAGTCTACTCCCCCCTTCCGGGACAGGTTATAATTCACCCCTCCACTTT. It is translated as CASSLLPPSGTGYNSPLHF.

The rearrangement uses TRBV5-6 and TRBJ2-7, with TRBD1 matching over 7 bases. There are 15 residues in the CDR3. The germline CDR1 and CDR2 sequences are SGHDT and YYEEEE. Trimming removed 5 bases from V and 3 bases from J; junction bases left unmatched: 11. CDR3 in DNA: TGTGCCAGCAGACTAGACAGGGCTCTCCACTACGAGCAGTACTTC. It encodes CASRLDRALHYEQYF.

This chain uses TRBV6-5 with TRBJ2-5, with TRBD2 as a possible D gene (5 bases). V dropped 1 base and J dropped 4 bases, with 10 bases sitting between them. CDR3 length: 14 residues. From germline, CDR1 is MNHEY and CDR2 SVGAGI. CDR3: CASSYYPRGETQYF. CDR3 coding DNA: TGTGCCAGCAGTTACTACCCTCGGGGAGAGACCCAGTACTTC.

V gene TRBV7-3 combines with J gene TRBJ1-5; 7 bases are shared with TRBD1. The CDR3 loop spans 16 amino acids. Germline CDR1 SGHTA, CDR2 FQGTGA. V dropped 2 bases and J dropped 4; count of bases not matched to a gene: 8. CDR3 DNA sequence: TGTGCCAGCAGCTTACCGGGACAGATTCTAAATCAGCCCCAGCATTTT. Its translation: CASSLPGQILNQPQHF.

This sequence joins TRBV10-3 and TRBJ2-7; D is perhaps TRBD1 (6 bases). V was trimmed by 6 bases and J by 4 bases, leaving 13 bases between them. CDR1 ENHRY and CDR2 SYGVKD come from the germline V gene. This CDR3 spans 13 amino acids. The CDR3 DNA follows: TGTGCCATCAGGAAATTAGGGGGTTACGAGCAGTACTTC. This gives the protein CAIRKLGGYEQYF.